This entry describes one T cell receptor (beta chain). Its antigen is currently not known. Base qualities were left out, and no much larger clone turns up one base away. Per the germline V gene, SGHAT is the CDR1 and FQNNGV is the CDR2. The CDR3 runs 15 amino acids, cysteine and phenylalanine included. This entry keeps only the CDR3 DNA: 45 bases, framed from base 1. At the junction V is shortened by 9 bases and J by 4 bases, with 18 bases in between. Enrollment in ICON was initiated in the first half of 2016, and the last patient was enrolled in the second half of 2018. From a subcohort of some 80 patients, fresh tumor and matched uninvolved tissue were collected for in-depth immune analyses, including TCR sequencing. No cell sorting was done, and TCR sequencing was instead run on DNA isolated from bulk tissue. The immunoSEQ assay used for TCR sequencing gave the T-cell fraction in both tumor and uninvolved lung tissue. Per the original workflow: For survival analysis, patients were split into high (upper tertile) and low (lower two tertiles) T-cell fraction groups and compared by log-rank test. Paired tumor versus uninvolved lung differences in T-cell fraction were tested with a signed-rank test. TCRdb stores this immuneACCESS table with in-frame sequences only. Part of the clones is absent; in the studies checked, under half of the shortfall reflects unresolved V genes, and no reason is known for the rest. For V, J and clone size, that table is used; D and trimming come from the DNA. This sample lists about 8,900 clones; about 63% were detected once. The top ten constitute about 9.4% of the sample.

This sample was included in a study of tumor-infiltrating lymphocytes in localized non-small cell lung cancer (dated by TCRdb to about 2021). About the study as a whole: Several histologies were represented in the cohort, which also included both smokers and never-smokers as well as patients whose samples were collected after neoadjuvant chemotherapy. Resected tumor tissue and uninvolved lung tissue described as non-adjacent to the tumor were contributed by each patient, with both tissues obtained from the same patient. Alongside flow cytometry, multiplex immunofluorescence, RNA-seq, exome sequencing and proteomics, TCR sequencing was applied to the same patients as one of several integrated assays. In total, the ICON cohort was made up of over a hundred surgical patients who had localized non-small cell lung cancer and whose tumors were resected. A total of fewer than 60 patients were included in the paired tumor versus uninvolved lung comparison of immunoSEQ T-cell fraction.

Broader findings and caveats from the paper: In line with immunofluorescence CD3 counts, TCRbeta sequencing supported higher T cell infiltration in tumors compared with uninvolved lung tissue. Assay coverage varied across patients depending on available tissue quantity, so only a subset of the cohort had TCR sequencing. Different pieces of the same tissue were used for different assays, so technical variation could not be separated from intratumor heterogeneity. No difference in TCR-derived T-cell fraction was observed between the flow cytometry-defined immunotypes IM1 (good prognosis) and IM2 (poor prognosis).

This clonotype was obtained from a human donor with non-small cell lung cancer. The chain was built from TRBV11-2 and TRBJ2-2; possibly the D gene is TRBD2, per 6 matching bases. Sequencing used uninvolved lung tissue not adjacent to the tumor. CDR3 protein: CASRQGGGLTGELFF. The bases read TGTGCCAGTCGCCAAGGAGGAGGGCTCACCGGGGAGCTGTTTTTT. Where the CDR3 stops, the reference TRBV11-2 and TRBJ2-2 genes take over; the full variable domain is EAGVAQSPRYKIIEKRQSVAFWCNPISGHATLYWYQQILGQGPKLLIQFQNNGVVDDSQLPKDRFSAERLKGVDSTLKIQPAKLEDSAVYLCASRQGGGLTGELFFGEGSRLTVL.